The TCR beta chain under discussion was sequenced for a study of cytomegalovirus exposure and HLA in healthy donors. Germline V gene sequence: CDR1 SGHVS, CDR2 FQNEAQ. The CDR3 runs 14 residues. V shed 2 bases and J shed 1 base, with 8 bases lying between them. With 60 Vbeta and 13 Jbeta primers, the PCR was carried out. Only in-frame clones appear in the TCRdb table, and some are missing; sequencing was by immunoSEQ multiplex PCR. The data contain some 140,000 clones, about four fifths of them singletons. The chain is built from TRBV7-8 and TRBJ1-1; no clear D gene. This clonotype was sampled from a man aged 25 to 40 in good health and CMV-seropositive. The sample comprised PBMCs. The CDR3 sequence is CASSLLYRNTEAFF. The CDR3 nucleotides read TGTGCCAGCAGCTTACTCTATCGGAACACTGAAGCTTTCTTT.